The 3 T cell receptor beta chains presented below share a single source sample, sequenced in a study of blood T cell repertoires in COVID-19. TCRdb's copy holds only in-frame clones and misses some; the assay was immunoSEQ multiplex PCR. Here the sample spans roughly 380,000 clones, roughly 90% being singletons. Sequencing was done on a sample of PBMCs or T cells enriched from blood (not recorded which). All receptors come from a woman in her 30s who had been exposed to COVID-19.

This clone has only one observation. The gene calls are TRBV3-1 (or the pseudogene TRBV3-2) and TRBJ2-2; TRBD2 aligns across 8 bases. The CDR3 covers 16 residues. Germline V CDR1 and CDR2: LGHDT, YNNKEL (reference sequence). The ends lost 2 bases at V and 1 base at J; junction bases unmatched: 3. The CDR3: CASSQIAGRNTGELFF. The CDR3 nucleotides are TGTGCCAGCAGCCAAATAGCGGGAAGGAACACCGGGGAGCTGTTTTTT.

The V call is TRBV5-1, the J call TRBJ1-4; D perhaps matches TRBD1 (6 bases). Germline assignment: CDR1 SGHRS and CDR2 YFSETQ. With 0 bases removed from V and 8 bases from J, the gap between germline ends came to 11 bases. The CDR3 consists of 14 residues. The CDR3 DNA sequence: TGCGCCAGCAGCTTGGAATCAGGGGACGAAAAACTGTTTTTT. Its translation: CASSLESGDEKLFF.

The chain employs TRBV28 and TRBJ1-1; no clear D. V was trimmed by 3 bases and J by 3 bases, leaving 8 bases between them. CDR1 is MDHEN and CDR2 is SYDVKM in the germline V gene. The CDR3 extends over 13 amino acids. For the CDR3, the DNA is TGTGCCAGCAGTTTTTTAGCCGACACTGAAGCTTTCTTT. Its protein product is CASSFLADTEAFF.